This is a list of T cell receptor beta chains from one sample in a study of cytomegalovirus exposure and HLA in healthy donors. Data came from immunoSEQ multiplex PCR; TCRdb stores just in-frame clones and leaves some out. The table lists about 120,000 clones, less than 90% of them singletons. Material for sequencing was PBMCs. The origin of the receptors is a man aged 18 to 35 in good health and CMV-seropositive. Each CDR3 is given with its conserved first and last residue. The D gene is left open where the match is weak. Not every row has a clone size; where given, it reads once, few, many or a size class.

d_call	v_call	clone_size	j_call	cdr3_aa	cdr3_nt
.	TRBV29-1	.	TRBJ1-5	CSVLGQANQPQHF	TGCAGCGTTCTGGGGCAGGCAAATCAGCCCCAGCATTTT
.	TRBV5-4	.	TRBJ2-7	CASTDTGNYEQYF	TGTGCCTCCACGGACACAGGGAACTACGAGCAGTACTTC
TRBD2	TRBV7-6	.	TRBJ2-1	CASSLDGGAYNEQFF	TGTGCCAGCAGCTTAGACGGGGGGGCATATAATGAGCAGTTCTTC
.	TRBV14	.	TRBJ2-2	CASSQDGVTGELFF	TGTGCCAGCAGCCAAGACGGTGTCACCGGGGAGCTGTTTTTT
.	TRBV9	.	TRBJ2-2	CASKTGSDGELFF	TGTGCCAGCAAGACAGGTTCCGACGGGGAGCTGTTTTTT
.	TRBV2	.	TRBJ1-1	CASTQDTDTEAFF	TGTGCCAGCACTCAGGACACTGACACTGAAGCTTTCTTT
TRBD1	TRBV9	once	TRBJ1-3	CASSEGTGWGNTIYF	TGTGCCAGCAGCGAAGGGACAGGGTGGGGAAACACCATATATTTT
TRBD1	TRBV19	.	TRBJ1-3	CASTLTSGTGTFGNTIYF	TGTGCCAGTACTCTCACCAGCGGGACAGGGACGTTTGGAAACACCATATATTTT
.	TRBV5-5	.	TRBJ1-5	CASSLHENQPQHF	TGTGCCAGCAGCTTGCACGAGAACCAGCCCCAGCATTTT
.	TRBV5-6	.	TRBJ2-7	CASSSGNYEQYF	TGTGCCAGCAGCTCGGGGAACTACGAGCAGTACTTC
TRBD2	TRBV15	.	TRBJ2-7	CATSRGSGGMAYEQYF	TGTGCCACCAGCAGAGGTAGCGGGGGGATGGCCTACGAGCAGTACTTC
.	TRBV11-2	.	TRBJ1-5	CASSLGGGGQPQHF	TGTGCCAGCAGCTTAGGTGGGGGCGGACAGCCCCAGCATTTT
TRBD1	TRBV5-4	once	TRBJ1-2	CASSRDSNGYTF	TGTGCCAGCAGCCGGGACAGTAATGGCTACACCTTC
.	TRBV9	.	TRBJ2-3	CASSVDPGSTDTQYF	TGTGCCAGCAGCGTAGATCCGGGGTCCACAGATACGCAGTATTTT
TRBD2	TRBV19	.	TRBJ2-7	CASSLLAGTRNEQYF	TGTGCCAGTAGCCTACTAGCGGGGACTAGAAACGAGCAGTACTTC
.	TRBV11-2	.	TRBJ1-1	CASRGVFVEAFF	TGTGCCAGCAGAGGGGTTTTTGTGGAAGCTTTCTTT
.	TRBV7-2	.	TRBJ2-1	CASSLEGGMSPWEQFF	TGTGCCAGCAGCTTAGAGGGCGGGATGTCCCCGTGGGAGCAGTTCTTC
.	TRBV6-5	.	TRBJ2-5	CASSFAGAREETQYF	TGTGCCAGCAGTTTTGCGGGGGCGAGGGAAGAGACCCAGTACTTC
.	TRBV27	.	TRBJ2-1	CASSLGGGEQFF	TGTGCCAGCAGTTTAGGGGGAGGTGAGCAGTTCTTC